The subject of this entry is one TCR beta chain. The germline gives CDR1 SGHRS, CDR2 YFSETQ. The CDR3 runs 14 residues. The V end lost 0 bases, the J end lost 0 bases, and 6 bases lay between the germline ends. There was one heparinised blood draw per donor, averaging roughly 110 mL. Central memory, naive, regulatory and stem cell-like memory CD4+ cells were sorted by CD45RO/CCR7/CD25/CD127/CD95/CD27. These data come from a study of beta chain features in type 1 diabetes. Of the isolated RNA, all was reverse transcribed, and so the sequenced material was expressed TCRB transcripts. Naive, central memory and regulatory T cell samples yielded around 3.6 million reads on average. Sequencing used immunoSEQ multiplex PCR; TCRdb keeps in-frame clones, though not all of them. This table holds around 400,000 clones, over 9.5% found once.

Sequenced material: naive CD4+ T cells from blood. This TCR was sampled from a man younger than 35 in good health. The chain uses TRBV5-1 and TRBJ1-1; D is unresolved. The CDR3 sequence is CASSLENMNTEAFF. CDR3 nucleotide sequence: TGCGCCAGCAGCTTGGAGAACATGAACACTGAAGCTTTCTTT.